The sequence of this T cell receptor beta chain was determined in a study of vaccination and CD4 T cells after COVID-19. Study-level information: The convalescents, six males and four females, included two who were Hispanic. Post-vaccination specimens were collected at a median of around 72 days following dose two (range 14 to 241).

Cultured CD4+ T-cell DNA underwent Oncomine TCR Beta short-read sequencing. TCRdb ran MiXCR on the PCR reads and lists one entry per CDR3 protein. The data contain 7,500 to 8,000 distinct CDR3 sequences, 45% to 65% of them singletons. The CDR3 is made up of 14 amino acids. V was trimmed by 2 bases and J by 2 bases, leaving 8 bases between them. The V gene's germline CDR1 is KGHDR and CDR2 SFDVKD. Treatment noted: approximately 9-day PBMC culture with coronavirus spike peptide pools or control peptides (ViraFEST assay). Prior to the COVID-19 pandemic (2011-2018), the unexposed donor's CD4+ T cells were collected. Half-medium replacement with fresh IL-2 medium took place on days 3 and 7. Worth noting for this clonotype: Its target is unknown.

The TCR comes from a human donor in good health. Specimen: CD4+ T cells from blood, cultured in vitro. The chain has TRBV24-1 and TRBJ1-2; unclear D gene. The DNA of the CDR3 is TGTGCCACCAGTGATTCGGGCACCAACTATGGCTACACCTTC. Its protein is CATSDSGTNYGYTF.